This TCR beta chain originates from a study of cytomegalovirus exposure and HLA in healthy donors. Overall study findings and caveats: Confirmation in vitro established that a few CMV-associated chains were specific for CMV antigens. CMV serostatus was the sole immune exposure data available.

This CDR3 contains 14 residues. V gave up 3 bases and J gave up 3 bases, with 13 bases separating them. CDR1 and CDR2 (germline): SGHNT, YYREEE (reference sequence). With regard to this clone: Its antigen is undetermined.

The PCR made use of 60 Vbeta and 13 Jbeta primers. As processed by the authors: In a later analysis, of around 85 million unique beta chains, roughly 11 million appeared in at least two donors. The assay was immunoSEQ multiplex PCR, and TCRdb's table has in-frame clones only and misses some. That table supplies the V and J calls and clone size; D and trimming were determined from the DNA. The sample shows 150,000 to 200,000 clones, roughly 86% of them seen only once. Sample: PBMCs. The sequence derives from a middle-aged man in good health and CMV-seropositive. This chain links TRBV5-4 with TRBJ2-7, with D perhaps TRBD2 (6 bases). The DNA of the CDR3 is TGTGCCAGCAGCTCCGCAACGGGGGACTACGAGCAGTACTTC. It yields the protein CASSSATGDYEQYF.